This T cell receptor (beta chain) was profiled in a study of blood T cell repertoires in COVID-19. The table came from immunoSEQ multiplex PCR; TCRdb's copy has only in-frame clones and leaves some out. Here the sample spans about 180,000 clones, 86% being singletons. The V and J ends lost 7 bases and 0 bases respectively, with 16 bases between them. CDR1 and CDR2 (germline): SNHLY, FYNNEI. This CDR3 contains 15 residues. The sequence was obtained from a man aged 45-65 years with active or convalescent COVID-19. Sample: peripheral blood. This sequence joins TRBV2 and TRBJ2-7, with D possibly matching TRBD1 (6 bases). CDR3 DNA sequence: TGTGCCAGCACTGTTTCCCTGGACAGCTCCTACGAGCAGTACTTC. It is translated as CASTVSLDSSYEQYF.